This note documents a single T cell receptor beta chain sequence. Its antigen is not identified. Researchers ran the PCR with 60 Vbeta and 13 Jbeta primers. In the original workflow: In a later analysis, 10 million to 11 million of 65 million to 80 million unique beta chains occurred in at least two donors. The method was immunoSEQ multiplex PCR; TCRdb's version includes in-frame clones alone and lacks a portion of them. From that table come the V and J calls and clone size; the DNA was used to work out D and trimming. There are about 160,000 clones in the sample; about 80% occur only once, and approximately 2.1% lies in the top ten. The source of the sample is a study of cytomegalovirus exposure and HLA in healthy donors. Findings and limits, study-wide: It was confirmed in vitro that a few of the CMV-associated chains were specific for CMV antigens.

The TCR originated in a man aged 50 to 60 in good health and CMV-seropositive. Sequencing was carried out using PBMCs.

CDR3 amino acids: CASSSPGLAQETQYF. The CDR3 DNA reads as TGTGCCAGCAGTTCCCCGGGACTAGCCCAAGAGACCCAGTACTTC. This chain joins TRBV6-5 and TRBJ2-5; TRBD2 matches 9 bases. V lost 4 bases to trimming and J lost 1 base; unmatched junction nucleotides: 4. CDR3 size: 15 residues. Germline V gives CDR1 MNHEY, CDR2 SVGAGI.